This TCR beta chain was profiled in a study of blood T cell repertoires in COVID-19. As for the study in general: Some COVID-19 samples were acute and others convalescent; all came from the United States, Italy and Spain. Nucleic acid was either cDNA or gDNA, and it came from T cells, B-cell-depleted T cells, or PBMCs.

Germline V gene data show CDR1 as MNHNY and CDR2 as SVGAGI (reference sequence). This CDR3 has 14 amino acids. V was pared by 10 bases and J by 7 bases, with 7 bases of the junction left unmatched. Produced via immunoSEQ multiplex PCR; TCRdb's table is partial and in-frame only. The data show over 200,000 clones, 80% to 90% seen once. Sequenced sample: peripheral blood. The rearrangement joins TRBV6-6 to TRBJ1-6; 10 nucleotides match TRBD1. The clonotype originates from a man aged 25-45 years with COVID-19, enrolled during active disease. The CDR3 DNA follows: TGTGCCATCAGGGGGGGACAGGGGAATTCACCCCTCCACTTT. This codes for CAIRGGQGNSPLHF.